This T cell receptor beta chain was recorded in a study of shared clonotypes between healthy human individuals. Study-level information: Plates per donor: three CD4 naive, three CD4 memory, two CD8 naive, one CD8 memory.

TCRdb's copy holds only in-frame clones and misses some; the assay was immunoSEQ multiplex PCR. This table has 2 million to 2.5 million clones, 93% appearing once. Germline values: CDR1 MNHEY, CDR2 SMNVEV (reference sequence). The junction had 6 bases not matched to a gene; V was cut back by 5 bases and J by 6 bases. This CDR3 has 14 residues. Sequencing input: naive CD4+ T cells from PBMCs. Subset meaning: CD45RA+ positively selected. This chain connects TRBV27 to TRBJ2-2; 7 nucleotides line up with TRBD1. The sequence derives from a man aged 18-30 years in good health. Some clones in this sample may be carry-over from other donors' samples. The CDR3 region has the DNA TGTGCCAGCAGTGCCCGACAGGGTTCCGGGGAGCTGTTTTTT. It translates to CASSARQGSGELFF.